This T cell receptor (beta chain) came from a study of blood T cells in healthy people across ages. General study results and limits: Older individuals had lower TCR beta diversity per million T cells (the decline was roughly linear).

Then a second PCR, running about 6 to 12 cycles, was carried out with a sample-barcoded 5' primer and a J-beta primer mix. Unique molecular identifiers of 12 random nucleotides labeled each cDNA. TCRdb used MiXCR to reprocess the 5' RACE reads, holding one entry per CDR3 protein. The sample holds more than 750,000 distinct CDR3 sequences, under 35% seen once. Every donor provided roughly 10 milliliters of peripheral blood. The CDR3 is made up of 13 amino acids. CDR1 and CDR2 from the germline V gene are SGHTA and FQGTGA. Trimming cost V 5 bases and J 8 bases; bases outside gene matches: 8. Of note for this clonotype: What it recognizes is unknown.

Separately, the same data were catalogued under a study of T cells of mothers and their children.

This TCR derives from a woman between 40 and 50 years old in good health. Source material: blood. The gene calls are TRBV7-3 and TRBJ1-2, with 7 nucleotides matching TRBD1. The CDR3 nucleotides read TGTGCCAGCAGCCCTACGACAGGGTACGGCTACACCTTC. Amino acids: CASSPTTGYGYTF. Complete variable domain (other parts from reference TRBV7-3 and TRBJ1-2): GAGVSQTPSNKVTEKGKYVELRCDPISGHTALYWYRQSLGQGPEFLIYFQGTGAADDSGLPNDRFFAVRPEGSVSTLKIQRTERGDSAVYLCASSPTTGYGYTFGSGTRLTVV.